The rows below give T cell receptor beta chains drawn from one sample of a study of beta chain features in type 1 diabetes. The repertoire was sequenced with immunoSEQ multiplex PCR; TCRdb's copy has only in-frame clones and lacks some. The repertoire holds roughly 730,000 clones, with under 15% as singletons. Sequences were obtained from naive CD4+ T cells from blood. The receptors originated from a man between 18 and 29 years old with type 1 diabetes. The conserved cysteine and the conserved F or W are not part of the CDR3 here. D genes are given only for firm matches.

D gene | V gene | CDR3 protein
- | TRBV5-1 | ASSLGQSTDTQY
- | TRBV5-1 | ASSLNTAEGYT
- | TRBV28 | ASGTQTASPLH
- | TRBV15 | ATSRGQNDGYT
- | TRBV28 | ASSSWAEGRYEQY
TRBD2 | TRBV5-4 | ASSLRTSGKETQY
- | TRBV5-1 | ASSLVEEMNTEAF
- | TRBV9 | ASSVHRGWGVPGTQY
- | TRBV4-1 | ASSQVGYSLDSPLH
TRBD1 | TRBV6-5 | ASSYSSQGNYGYT
- | TRBV30 | AWSAAGELF
- | TRBV7-2 | ASSPLDGGEAF
TRBD1 | TRBV6-1 | ASTWTGENTEAF
- | TRBV30 | AWSAPHRATNEKLF
TRBD1 | TRBV29-1 | SSGQGNTEAF
TRBD1 | TRBV7-8 | ASSPTGVDVETQY
- | TRBV29-1 | SVSGYLYTGELF
TRBD2 | TRBV11-3 | ASSFGGGTQETQY